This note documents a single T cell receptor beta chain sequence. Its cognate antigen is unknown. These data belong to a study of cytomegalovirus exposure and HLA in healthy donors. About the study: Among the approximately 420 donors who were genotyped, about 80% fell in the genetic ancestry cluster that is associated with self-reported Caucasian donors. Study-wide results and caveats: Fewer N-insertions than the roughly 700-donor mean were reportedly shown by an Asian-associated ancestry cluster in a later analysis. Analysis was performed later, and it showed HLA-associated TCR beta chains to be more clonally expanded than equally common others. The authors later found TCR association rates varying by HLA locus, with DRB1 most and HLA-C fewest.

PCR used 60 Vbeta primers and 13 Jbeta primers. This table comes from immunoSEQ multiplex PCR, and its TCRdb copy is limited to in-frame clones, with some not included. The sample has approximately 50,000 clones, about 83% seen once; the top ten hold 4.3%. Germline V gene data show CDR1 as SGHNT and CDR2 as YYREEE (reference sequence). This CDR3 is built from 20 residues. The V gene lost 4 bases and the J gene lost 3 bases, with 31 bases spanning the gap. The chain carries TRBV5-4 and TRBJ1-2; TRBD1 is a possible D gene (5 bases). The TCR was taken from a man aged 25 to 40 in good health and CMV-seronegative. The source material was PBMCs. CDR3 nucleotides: TGTGCCAGCAGCCCGTCCGGGGGAATTCGCGTTATCTCTTACCACTATGGCTACACCTTC. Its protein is CASSPSGGIRVISYHYGYTF.